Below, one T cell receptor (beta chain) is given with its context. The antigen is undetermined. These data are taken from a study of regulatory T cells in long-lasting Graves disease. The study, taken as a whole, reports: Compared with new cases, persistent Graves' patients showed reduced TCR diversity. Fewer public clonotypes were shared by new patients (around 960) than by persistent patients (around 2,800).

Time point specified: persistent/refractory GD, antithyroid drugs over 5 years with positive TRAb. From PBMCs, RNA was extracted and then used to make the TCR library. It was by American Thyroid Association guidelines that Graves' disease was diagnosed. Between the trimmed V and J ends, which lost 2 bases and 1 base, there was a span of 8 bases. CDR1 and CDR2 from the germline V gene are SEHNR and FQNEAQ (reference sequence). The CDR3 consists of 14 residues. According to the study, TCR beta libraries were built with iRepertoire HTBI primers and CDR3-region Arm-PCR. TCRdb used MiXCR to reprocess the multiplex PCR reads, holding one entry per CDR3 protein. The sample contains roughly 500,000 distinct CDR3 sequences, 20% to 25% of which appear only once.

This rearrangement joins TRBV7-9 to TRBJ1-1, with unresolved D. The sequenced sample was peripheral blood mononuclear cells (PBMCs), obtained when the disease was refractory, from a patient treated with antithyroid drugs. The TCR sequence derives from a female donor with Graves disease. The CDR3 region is CASSLQDSNTEAFF. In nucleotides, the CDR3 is TGTGCCAGCAGCTTACAGGATTCGAACACTGAAGCTTTCTTT.